This T cell receptor (beta chain) was sequenced during a study of shared clonotypes between healthy human individuals (dated by TCRdb to 2020 to 2022). Turning to the overall study: Two women and three men aged 18 to 49 years were included in the cohort. The study deeply sequenced blood TCR repertoires of five healthy adults to estimate repertoire size and the extent of clonotype sharing between individuals. Between about 0.85 and 10 billion PBMCs per donor were obtained by leukapheresis. To increase sequencing depth and limit assay-specific biases, different laboratories used diverse techniques to prepare libraries and sequence TCR repertoires.

Using the deep immunoSEQ assay, multiplex PCR amplified TCR CDR3 regions from genomic DNA. Extracted genomic DNA from each cell subset was spread evenly across all wells of several immunoSEQ 96-well plates, with each plate serving as a replicate. For unsorted PBMC, 250 to 300 ng genomic DNA, equal to 30,000 or so T cell genomes, was loaded into each replicate PCR. Unsorted PBMC genomic DNA was sequenced across ten immunoSEQ deep assay plates. The purified libraries were quantified using a Qubit 3.0 fluorometer, sized with a Bioanalyzer 2100, and then quantified again using the KAPA Library Quantification kit. Every immunoSEQ 96-well plate was sequenced on a dedicated single-read 150-cycle Illumina NextSeq 550 flow cell. The paper's data handling went like this. Because the immunoSEQ output included only junctional sequences and no quality scores, the filtering could not be the same as the filtering used for full-length reads. To assign V/J genes and CDR3, sequences were annotated using PyIR, a Python wrapper for IgBLAST v1.9, with IMGT germline references. Reads with weak V/J assignments (E-value above 1e-6), missing CDR3, stop codons, out-of-frame junctions, or ambiguous translated residues were removed. A V3J clonotype was defined by an identical inferred V gene, J gene, and CDR3 amino acid sequence. The percentage overlap between two repertoires was calculated by dividing the number of shared unique clonotypes by the size of the smaller repertoire. Repertoire richness was assessed with RTK rarefaction, the Chao1 estimator, and Recon v2.1 estimates of unobserved clonotypes. Imported from immuneACCESS, the table was reduced by TCRdb to in-frame sequences with V and J called. These copies leave out some clones; in studies compared against another copy, an unresolved V gene accounts for under half, and the cause of the remainder is not known. V and J calls and clone size are those listed in that table; D and trimming were worked out from the DNA. Here the sample has fewer than 650,000 clones; 70% to 80% occur a single time. The top ten constitute over 10% of the sample.

Healthy HIV-negative adults with no recently reported acute infections or vaccinations were included as donors. All donors were Caucasian adults living in Nashville, Tennessee, USA. For unsorted samples, tens of millions of PBMCs were counted, and genomic DNA was extracted using the QIAamp DNA Blood Mini kit. Blood was obtained by leukapheresis, after which PBMCs were separated by Ficoll-Histopaque density gradient centrifugation and cryopreserved in liquid nitrogen vapor phase. Remarks on this clone: Which antigen it targets is not known. A read error may be the cause here, since a much bigger clone is one base away.

The CDR3, cysteine through phenylalanine, is 15 amino acids long. CDR3 DNA is the only sequence kept; it has 45 bases, read in frame from the first base. The germline V gene sets CDR1 to KGHSH and CDR2 to LQKENI. The paper as a whole reports these results and caveats: The small number of donors limited the genetic and exposure-history diversity represented. Sampling was restricted to blood, and TCR repertoires in tissue are likely to differ from TCR repertoires in blood. Pairwise subsampling indicated that sequencing depth was expected to affect the degree of clonotype sharing among donors.

The chain joins TRBV18 to TRBJ2-7; D gene: possibly TRBD2, on 6 matching bases. The TCR comes from a middle-aged woman in good health. Some clones in this sample may be carry-over from other donors' samples. Input material: PBMCs. Here is the DNA: TGTGCCAGCTCACCGGTAGCGGTTAGCTCCTACGAGCAGCACTTC. Translated, this is CASSPVAVSSYEQHF.